A selection of T cell receptor beta chains follows, all from one sample in a study of cytomegalovirus exposure and HLA in healthy donors. The data were produced by immunoSEQ multiplex PCR, yet TCRdb's version contains in-frame clones alone and is incomplete. The sample lists around 200,000 clones; 82% were seen once. The specimen sequenced was PBMCs. These receptor sequences come from a man in his forties in good health and CMV-seropositive. Each CDR3 is given with its conserved first and last residue. A D gene is named only where the DNA matches it firmly. A row's size may be missing; if present it is once, few, many or a size class.

D gene,clone size,V gene,J gene,CDR3 DNA,CDR3 protein
NA,once,TRBV19,TRBJ1-1,TGTGCCAGTAGATGGGACACCTTGAACACTGAAGCTTTCTTT,CASRWDTLNTEAFF
NA,NA,TRBV4-1,TRBJ2-2,TGCGCCAGCAGCCACCCCATGGGTCAGGGGACGGTCACCGGGGAGCTGTTTTTT,CASSHPMGQGTVTGELFF
TRBD1,NA,TRBV5-1,TRBJ1-1,TGCGCCAGCAGCTTGGCGGACAGGCCCCAAGCCACTGAAGCTTTCTTT,CASSLADRPQATEAFF
TRBD2,NA,TRBV4-2,TRBJ2-3,TGTGCCAGCAGCCAAGACGGGATAGCGGGAAGGCCAGATACGCAGTATTTT,CASSQDGIAGRPDTQYF
TRBD1,NA,TRBV6-1,TRBJ1-1,TGTGCCAGCAGCCTGGACAGGGCCGGCACTGAAGCTTTCTTT,CASSLDRAGTEAFF
NA,NA,TRBV9,TRBJ2-1,TGTGCCAGCAGCGGAGCGGCCCTCTCCTACAATGAGCAGTTCTTC,CASSGAALSYNEQFF
TRBD1,NA,TRBV11-2,TRBJ2-5,TGTGCCAGCAGTCGGGACAGAGAAGAGACCCAGTACTTC,CASSRDREETQYF
NA,NA,TRBV2,TRBJ2-7,TGTGCCAGCACCAGCGCGTCGAAAAGCTACGAGCAGTACTTC,CASTSASKSYEQYF
NA,NA,TRBV15,TRBJ2-5,TGTGCCACCCGTTTCGGAGGAGAGACCCAGTACTTC,CATRFGGETQYF
NA,NA,TRBV5-1,TRBJ2-3,TGCGCCAGCAGCTTGGTCCCACTATCCATGGATACGCAGTATTTT,CASSLVPLSMDTQYF
TRBD2,NA,TRBV2,TRBJ2-4,TGTGCCAGCGATCGAGGGACTAGCGGGAGAGGCAAAAACATTCAGTACTTC,CASDRGTSGRGKNIQYF
NA,NA,TRBV27,TRBJ2-1,TGTGCCAGCAGTTTAATTCAAGGAGCCTACAATGAGCAGTTCTTC,CASSLIQGAYNEQFF
NA,few,TRBV6-1,TRBJ2-1,TGTGCCAGCAACACCCCGGGACTCCTCAACAATGAGCAGTTCTTC,CASNTPGLLNNEQFF
TRBD1,NA,TRBV5-6,TRBJ1-1,TGTGCCAGCAGCCGAGACGACAGGGCCGAAGCTTTCTTT,CASSRDDRAEAFF
NA,NA,TRBV13,TRBJ1-1,TGTGCCAGCAGCTTTAGGAACACTGAAGCTTTCTTT,CASSFRNTEAFF
NA,NA,TRBV11-1,TRBJ2-5,TGTGCCAGCAGCTTCGGACAACAAGAGACCCAGTACTTC,CASSFGQQETQYF
TRBD1,few,TRBV6-6,TRBJ2-1,TGTGCCAGCAGTCTGGACAGGGGAGGCAACAATGAGCAGTTCTTC,CASSLDRGGNNEQFF
TRBD1,NA,TRBV7-8,TRBJ2-2,TGTGCCAGCAGCTCGGGACAGGGACTCACCGGGGAGCTGTTTTTT,CASSSGQGLTGELFF
NA,NA,TRBV6-1,TRBJ1-2,TGTGCCAGCAGTGAGTCTCAGGGGAACTATGGCTACACCTTC,CASSESQGNYGYTF
TRBD1,NA,TRBV27,TRBJ1-2,TGTGCCAGCAGTTTATGGCCGACAGGGGCTAACTATGGCTACACCTTC,CASSLWPTGANYGYTF
TRBD1,NA,TRBV29-1,TRBJ1-2,TGCAGCGTAGACGGACAGGCTCATCCCGGAGGCTACACCTTC,CSVDGQAHPGGYTF
TRBD1,NA,TRBV19,TRBJ1-1,TGTGCCAGTAGTACTAGGGACAGGGAGAAGGCTTTCTTT,CASSTRDREKAFF
NA,NA,TRBV2,TRBJ2-7,TGTGCCAGCAGCCATCAAACCTACGAGCAGTACTTC,CASSHQTYEQYF
TRBD1,NA,TRBV11-3,TRBJ2-3,TGTGCCAGCAGCACCGGGACAGGGAGGGATACGCAGTATTTT,CASSTGTGRDTQYF
NA,once,TRBV7-6,TRBJ1-1,TGTGCCAGCAGCTTACAGGTGAACACTGAAGCTTTCTTT,CASSLQVNTEAFF
TRBD2,once,TRBV2,TRBJ2-3,TGTGCCAGCAGTCCGGGACTAAACACAGATACGCAGTATTTT,CASSPGLNTDTQYF
NA,NA,TRBV7-8,TRBJ2-2,TGTGCCAGCAGCTTAGTCATGAACACCGGGGAGCTGTTTTTT,CASSLVMNTGELFF
TRBD1,NA,TRBV5-1,TRBJ1-2,TGCGCCAGCAGCGTAACAGGGGGCAATAACTATGGCTACACCTTC,CASSVTGGNNYGYTF
NA,once,TRBV2,TRBJ1-3,TGTGCCAGCAGTGAAGTTACAGGGCCCTTAGGCTCCATATATTTT,CASSEVTGPLGSIYF
NA,few,TRBV19,TRBJ2-1,TGTGCCAGTAGTATGACAGTCTCCTACAATGAGCAGTTCTTC,CASSMTVSYNEQFF
TRBD2,NA,TRBV15,TRBJ2-5,TGTGCCACCAGCAGTCATATAGCGGGAGGCTTAGAGACCCAGTACTTC,CATSSHIAGGLETQYF
NA,NA,TRBV30,TRBJ1-1,TGTGCCTGGAGAATAAAGGGGTGGACTGAAGCTTTCTTT,CAWRIKGWTEAFF
TRBD2,NA,TRBV6-5,TRBJ2-1,TGTGCCAGCAAGCGGGACCCCGTTGGCGAGCAGTTCTTC,CASKRDPVGEQFF
NA,NA,TRBV19,TRBJ2-7,TGTGCCAGTACCTTCAGTGGAGCAAGCTCCTACGAGCAGTACTTC,CASTFSGASSYEQYF
NA,NA,TRBV5-8,TRBJ2-5,TGTGCCAGCAGCTTGGGTAGGGGCTGGGAGACCCAGTACTTC,CASSLGRGWETQYF
NA,NA,TRBV19,TRBJ1-4,TGTGCCAGTAGAGACAGTAGAGAAAATGAAAAACTGTTTTTT,CASRDSRENEKLFF
NA,NA,TRBV14,TRBJ2-5,TGTGCCAGCAGCCAAGGGATAGCGGAAGAGACCCAGTACTTC,CASSQGIAEETQYF
NA,NA,TRBV7-2,TRBJ1-1,TGTGCCAGCAGCTTTGCGGCGGGGACTGAAGCTTTCTTT,CASSFAAGTEAFF
NA,few,TRBV14,TRBJ1-2,TGTGCCAGCAGCCAATTCGAGGGGGTTGGCTACACCTTC,CASSQFEGVGYTF
NA,NA,TRBV11-3,TRBJ2-5,TGTGCCAGCAGCGCTAGCTCTAGCGCATATCAAGAGACCCAGTACTTC,CASSASSSAYQETQYF
TRBD1,once,TRBV5-1,TRBJ1-1,TGCGCCAGCAGCCCGCAAACAGGGGACAACACTGAAGCTTTCTTT,CASSPQTGDNTEAFF
NA,once,TRBV7-9,TRBJ1-4,TGTGCCAGCAGCTTAGCCGCGGTCAATGAAAAACTGTTTTTT,CASSLAAVNEKLFF
TRBD2,NA,TRBV15,TRBJ2-1,TGTGCCACCAGCAGATACGGGACTAGCGACGACAATGAGCAGTTCTTC,CATSRYGTSDDNEQFF
NA,few,TRBV7-9,TRBJ1-2,TGTGCCAGCAGTTCCTATCAGGGCTATGGCTACACCTTC,CASSSYQGYGYTF
NA,NA,TRBV14,TRBJ2-7,TGTGCCAGCAGCCAAGCCCTCCTAGGACAGACGTACGAGCAGTACTTC,CASSQALLGQTYEQYF
NA,NA,TRBV6-5,TRBJ2-5,TGTGCCAGCAGACCGGGGTATGGTAAAGAGACCCAGTACTTC,CASRPGYGKETQYF
NA,NA,TRBV7-2,TRBJ1-2,TGTGCCAGCAGCTTAATAGGACCAGGGTATAACTATGGCTACACCTTC,CASSLIGPGYNYGYTF
TRBD2,NA,TRBV7-9,TRBJ2-1,TGTGCCAGCAGCTTCGAACTAGCGGTCCGCGGGCAGTTCTTC,CASSFELAVRGQFF